Below, one T cell receptor beta chain is given with its context. This specimen belongs to a study of blood T cell repertoires in COVID-19. The wider study: Samples representing acute and convalescent COVID-19 were sourced from the United States, Italy and Spain. T cells, B-cell-depleted T cells, or PBMCs provided the cDNA or gDNA that served as material.

Per the original data handling: Amplification of reference gene primers provided the estimated nucleated cell counts. The table came from immunoSEQ multiplex PCR; TCRdb's copy has only in-frame clones and leaves some out. The V and J calls and clone size are taken from that table; D and trimming were inferred from the DNA. The data contain over 90,000 clones, 70% to 90% of them singletons. Germline V gives CDR1 ENHRY, CDR2 SYGVKD. The CDR3 is 14 residues long. Trimming stripped 10 bases from V and 2 bases from J, with 18 bases between. V and J are TRBV10-3 and TRBJ2-7, with D maybe TRBD2 (5 bases). The specimen was peripheral blood. The sequence came from a man over 45 with active COVID-19. CDR3 coding DNA: TGTGCCAGCCGCGAGGTCGGGGATCCCTACGAGCAGTACTTC. Its translation is CASREVGDPYEQYF.